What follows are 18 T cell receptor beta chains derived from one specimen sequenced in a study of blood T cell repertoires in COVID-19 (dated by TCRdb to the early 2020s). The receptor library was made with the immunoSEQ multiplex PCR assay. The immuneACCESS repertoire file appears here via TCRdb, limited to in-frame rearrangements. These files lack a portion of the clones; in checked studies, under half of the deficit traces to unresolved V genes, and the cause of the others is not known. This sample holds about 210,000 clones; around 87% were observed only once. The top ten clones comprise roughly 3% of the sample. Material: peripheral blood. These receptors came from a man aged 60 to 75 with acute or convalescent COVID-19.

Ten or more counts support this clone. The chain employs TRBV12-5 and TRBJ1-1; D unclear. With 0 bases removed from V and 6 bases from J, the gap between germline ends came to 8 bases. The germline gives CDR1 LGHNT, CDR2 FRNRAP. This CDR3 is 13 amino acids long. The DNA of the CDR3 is TGTGCTAGTGGTTTGGTACGCGTGCCTGAAGCTTTCTTT. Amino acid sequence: CASGLVRVPEAFF.

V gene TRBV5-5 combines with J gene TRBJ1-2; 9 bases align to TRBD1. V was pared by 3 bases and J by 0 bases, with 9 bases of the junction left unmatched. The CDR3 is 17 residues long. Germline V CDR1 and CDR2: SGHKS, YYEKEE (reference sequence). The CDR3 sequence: CASSSRDRETTNYGYTF. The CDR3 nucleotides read TGTGCCAGCAGCTCCCGGGACAGGGAAACCACTAACTATGGCTACACCTTC.

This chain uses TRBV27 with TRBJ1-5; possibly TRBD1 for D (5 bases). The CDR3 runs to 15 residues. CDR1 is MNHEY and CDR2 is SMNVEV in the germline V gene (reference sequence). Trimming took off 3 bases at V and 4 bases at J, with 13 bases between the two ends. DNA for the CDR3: TGTGCCAGCAGTTTGGAGGGAAGGACAAATCAGCCCCAGCATTTT. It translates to CASSLEGRTNQPQHF.

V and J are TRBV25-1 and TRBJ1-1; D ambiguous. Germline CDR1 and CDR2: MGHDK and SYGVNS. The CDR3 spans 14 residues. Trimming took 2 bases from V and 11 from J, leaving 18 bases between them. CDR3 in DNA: TGTGCCAGCAGTGAAGGCGTCGGTGGAGGGTTGGCTTTCTTT. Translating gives CASSEGVGGGLAFF. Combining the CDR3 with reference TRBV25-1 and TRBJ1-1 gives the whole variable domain EADIYQTPRYLVIGTGKKITLECSQTMGHDKMYWYQQDPGMELHLIHYSYGVNSTEKGDLSSESTVSRIRTEHFPLTLESARPSHTSQYLCASSEGVGGGLAFFGQGTRLTVV.

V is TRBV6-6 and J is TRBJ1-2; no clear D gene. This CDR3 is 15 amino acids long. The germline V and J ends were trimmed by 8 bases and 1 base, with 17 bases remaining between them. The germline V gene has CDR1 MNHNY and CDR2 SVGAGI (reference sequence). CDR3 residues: CASRGAEYLNYGYTF. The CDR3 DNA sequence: TGTGCCAGCCGCGGAGCGGAGTACCTTAACTATGGCTACACCTTC.

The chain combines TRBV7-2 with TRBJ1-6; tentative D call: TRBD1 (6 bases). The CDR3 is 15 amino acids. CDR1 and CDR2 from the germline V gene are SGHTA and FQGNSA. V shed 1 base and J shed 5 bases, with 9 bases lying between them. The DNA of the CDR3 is TGTGCCAGCAGCTTAGTCAGGGGCAATAATTCACCCCTCCACTTT. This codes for CASSLVRGNNSPLHF.

Written as DNA, the CDR3 is TGTGCCAGCAGCTTGGACAGGGGCGGCTATGGCTACACCTTC. As protein: CASSLDRGGYGYTF. The rearrangement links TRBV5-4 to TRBJ1-2; 7 nucleotides match TRBD1. The length of the CDR3 is 14 residues. The V gene's germline CDR1 is SGHNT and CDR2 YYREEE (reference sequence). The trim removed 0 bases at V and 4 bases at J, leaving 3 bases unmatched. The whole variable domain, remainder taken from reference TRBV5-4 and TRBJ1-2, is ETGVTQSPTHLIKTRGQQVTLRCSSQSGHNTVSWYQQALGQGPQFIFQYYREEENGRGNFPPRFSGLQFPNYSSELNVNALELDDSALYLCASSLDRGGYGYTFGSGTRLTVV.

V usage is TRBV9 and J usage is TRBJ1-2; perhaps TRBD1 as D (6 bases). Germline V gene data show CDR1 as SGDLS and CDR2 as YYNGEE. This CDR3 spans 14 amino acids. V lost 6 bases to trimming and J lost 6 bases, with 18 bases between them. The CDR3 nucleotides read TGTGCCAGCACCCATGGGGGAGGGGGTGATGGCTACACCTTC. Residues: CASTHGGGGDGYTF.

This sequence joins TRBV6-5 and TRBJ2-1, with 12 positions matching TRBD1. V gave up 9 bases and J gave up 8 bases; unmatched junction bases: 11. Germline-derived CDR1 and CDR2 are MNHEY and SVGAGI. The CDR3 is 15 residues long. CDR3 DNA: TGTGCCAGTTACAGGGGGACAGGGGGCTTAGATGAGCAGTTCTTC. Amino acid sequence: CASYRGTGGLDEQFF.

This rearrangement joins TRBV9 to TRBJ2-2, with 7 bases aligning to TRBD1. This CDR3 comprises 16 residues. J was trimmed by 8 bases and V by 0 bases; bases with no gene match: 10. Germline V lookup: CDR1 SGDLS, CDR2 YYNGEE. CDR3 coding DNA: TGTGCCAGCAGCGTAGCCGACAGACAGGGTCGAGGGGAGCTGTTTTTT. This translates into CASSVADRQGRGELFF. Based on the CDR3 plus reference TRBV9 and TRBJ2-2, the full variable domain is DSGVTQTPKHLITATGQRVTLRCSPRSGDLSVYWYQQSLDQGLQFLIQYYNGEERAKGNILERFSAQQFPDLHSELNLSSLELGDSALYFCASSVADRQGRGELFFGEGSRLTVL.

CDR3: CASSLAGREQYF. CDR3 DNA: TGTGCCAGCAGTTTAGCGGGGCGCGAGCAGTACTTC. This chain connects TRBV2 to TRBJ2-7, with 8 nucleotides matching TRBD2. Germline values: CDR1 SNHLY, CDR2 FYNNEI. This CDR3 is 12 amino acids long. The V and J ends lost 5 bases and 6 bases, in that order; junction bases with no gene match: 3.

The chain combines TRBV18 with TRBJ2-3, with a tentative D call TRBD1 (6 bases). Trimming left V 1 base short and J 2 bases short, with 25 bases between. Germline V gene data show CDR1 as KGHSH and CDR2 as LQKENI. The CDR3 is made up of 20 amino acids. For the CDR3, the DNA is TGTGCCAGCTCACCACAGAGGAAACAGGGTAAAAAAGGACTCACAGATACGCAGTATTTT. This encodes CASSPQRKQGKKGLTDTQYF.

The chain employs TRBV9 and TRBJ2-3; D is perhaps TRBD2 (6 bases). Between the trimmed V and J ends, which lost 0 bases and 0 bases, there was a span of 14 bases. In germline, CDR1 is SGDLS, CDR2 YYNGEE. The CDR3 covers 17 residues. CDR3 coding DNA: TGTGCCAGCAGCGTAGGAGGAGGGGCCCCTAGCACAGATACGCAGTATTTT. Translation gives CASSVGGGAPSTDTQYF.

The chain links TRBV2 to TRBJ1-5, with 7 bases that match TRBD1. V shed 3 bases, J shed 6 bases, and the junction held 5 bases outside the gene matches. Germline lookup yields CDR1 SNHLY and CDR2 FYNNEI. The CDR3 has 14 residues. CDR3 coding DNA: TGTGCCAGCAGTGAGACCCCAGGGGGTCAGCCCCAGCATTTT. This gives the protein CASSETPGGQPQHF.

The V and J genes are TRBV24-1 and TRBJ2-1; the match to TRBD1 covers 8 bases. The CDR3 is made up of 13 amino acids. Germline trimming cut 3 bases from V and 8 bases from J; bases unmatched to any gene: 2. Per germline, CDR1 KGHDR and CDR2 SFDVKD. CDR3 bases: TGTGCCACCAGTGATCCCAGGGGGCATGAGCAGTTCTTC. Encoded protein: CATSDPRGHEQFF.

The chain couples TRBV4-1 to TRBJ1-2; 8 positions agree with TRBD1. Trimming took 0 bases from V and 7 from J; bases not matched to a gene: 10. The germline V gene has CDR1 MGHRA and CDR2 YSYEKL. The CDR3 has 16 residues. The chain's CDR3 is CASSQDPSGGSFGYTF. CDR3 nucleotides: TGCGCCAGCAGCCAAGACCCCTCAGGGGGCAGTTTTGGCTACACCTTC.

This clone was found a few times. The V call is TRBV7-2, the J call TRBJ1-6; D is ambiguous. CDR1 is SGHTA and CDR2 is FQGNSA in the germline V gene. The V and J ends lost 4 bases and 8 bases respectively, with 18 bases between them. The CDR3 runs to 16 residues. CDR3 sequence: CASSSGGSWSDSPLHF. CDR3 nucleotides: TGTGCCAGCAGCTCCGGCGGCAGTTGGAGTGATTCACCCCTCCACTTT.

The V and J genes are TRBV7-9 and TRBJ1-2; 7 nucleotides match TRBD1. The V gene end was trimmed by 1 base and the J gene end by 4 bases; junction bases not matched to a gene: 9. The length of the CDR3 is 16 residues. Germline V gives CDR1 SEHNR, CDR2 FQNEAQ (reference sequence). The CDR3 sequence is CASSLEFGGGGYGYTF. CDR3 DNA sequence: TGTGCCAGCAGCTTAGAATTCGGAGGGGGCGGCTATGGCTACACCTTC.